Listed below are T cell receptor beta chains from one sample, sequenced in a study of beta chain features in type 1 diabetes. TCRdb's table, derived via immunoSEQ multiplex PCR, lists solely in-frame clones and lacks some. The sample consists of roughly 330,000 clones, around 10% of them appearing once. Sequenced: naive CD4+ T cells from blood. These receptors all stem from a woman between 25 and 40 years old in good health. Each CDR3 is given with its conserved first and last residue. A D gene is named only where the DNA matches it firmly. Not all rows give a size; the values are once, few, many and, for expanded clones, a class.

V	size	J	D	CDR3	DNA
TRBV14	NA	TRBJ2-1	TRBD2	CASSVEVGSGNYNEQFF	TGTGCCAGCAGCGTCGAAGTCGGTAGCGGGAACTACAATGAGCAGTTCTTC
TRBV7-8	few	TRBJ1-5	NA	CASTFTGGQVNQPQHF	TGTGCCAGCACCTTTACCGGGGGGCAGGTCAATCAGCCCCAGCATTTT
TRBV7-2	NA	TRBJ1-2	TRBD1	CASSQYRDRNGYTF	TGTGCCAGCAGCCAGTACCGGGACAGAAATGGCTACACCTTC
TRBV27	few	TRBJ2-3	NA	CASRPSYSSADTQYF	TGTGCCAGCAGGCCGTCCTACTCGAGCGCGGATACGCAGTATTTT
TRBV9	few	TRBJ2-7	TRBD2	CASSVTGTSGIYEQYF	TGTGCCAGCAGCGTCACCGGGACTAGCGGGATCTACGAGCAGTACTTC
TRBV29-1	few	TRBJ1-1	TRBD1	CSVALGQSSTEAFF	TGCAGCGTTGCGTTGGGACAGAGTAGCACTGAAGCTTTCTTT
TRBV18	few	TRBJ2-5	NA	CASSPPSEETQYF	TGTGCCAGCTCACCACCGTCGGAGGAGACCCAGTACTTC
TRBV9	few	TRBJ2-7	TRBD2	CASSETTGTSREQYF	TGTGCCAGCAGCGAAACAACCGGGACTAGCCGCGAGCAGTACTTC
TRBV4-3	NA	TRBJ2-1	TRBD2	CASSQDRRTSFNNEQFF	TGCGCCAGCAGCCAAGACAGGCGGACTAGCTTTAACAATGAGCAGTTCTTC
TRBV18	NA	TRBJ2-5	TRBD2	CASSPGTSPETQYF	TGTGCCAGCTCACCCGGGACTAGCCCAGAGACCCAGTACTTC
TRBV6-1	NA	TRBJ1-2	NA	CASSVRGSDYGYTF	TGTGCCAGCAGTGTCAGAGGTAGCGACTATGGCTACACCTTC
TRBV28	NA	TRBJ2-7	NA	CASIDSFYEQYF	TGTGCCAGCATCGACAGTTTCTACGAGCAGTACTTC
TRBV6-1	few	TRBJ2-7	TRBD1	CASTKQGLVSYEQYF	TGTGCCAGCACCAAACAGGGGCTTGTCTCCTACGAGCAGTACTTC
TRBV7-2	NA	TRBJ2-3	NA	CASSSIAGTDTQYF	TGTGCCAGCAGCTCCATTGCGGGCACAGATACGCAGTATTTT
TRBV18	NA	TRBJ1-4	TRBD1	CASSPHRGSNEKLFF	TGTGCCAGCTCACCACACAGGGGATCTAATGAAAAACTGTTTTTT
TRBV7-4	NA	TRBJ2-7	NA	CASSLAGDAYEQYF	TGTGCCAGCAGCTTGGCAGGGGACGCCTACGAGCAGTACTTC
TRBV7-2	few	TRBJ2-7	TRBD1	CASSQPGQGGYEQYF	TGTGCCAGCAGCCAGCCGGGACAGGGGGGCTACGAGCAGTACTTC
TRBV5-4	few	TRBJ2-7	NA	CASSLTGFDGEQYF	TGTGCCAGCAGCTTGACAGGGTTTGACGGCGAGCAGTACTTC
TRBV19	NA	TRBJ2-1	TRBD2	CASSKPGLAGEREQFF	TGTGCCAGTAGTAAACCGGGACTAGCGGGAGAAAGGGAGCAGTTCTTC
TRBV29-1	NA	TRBJ2-1	TRBD2	CSVELMRGLAGRNEQFF	TGCAGCGTTGAACTTATGCGAGGACTAGCGGGAAGGAATGAGCAGTTCTTC
TRBV5-6	few	TRBJ1-4	NA	CASSALGEGGEKLFF	TGTGCCAGCAGCGCCCTCGGGGAGGGAGGTGAAAAACTGTTTTTT
TRBV5-4	few	TRBJ2-7	NA	CASSLERDSYEQYF	TGTGCCAGCAGCTTGGAACGGGACTCCTACGAGCAGTACTTC
TRBV29-1	NA	TRBJ2-5	TRBD2	CSVDRVAGDQETQYF	TGCAGCGTTGATCGGGTAGCGGGTGATCAAGAGACCCAGTACTTC